A single sample is the source of the 9 T cell receptor beta chains below, sequenced in a study of CD8 T cells in Susac syndrome. Random hexamers were used to reverse transcribe the RNA input (about 0.5 to 1 ug). Each CDR3 protein is one row after TCRdb ran MiXCR on the immunoSEQ multiplex PCR reads. There are around 79,000 distinct CDR3 sequences in the sample; around 96% occur only once, and 0.35% to 0.4% lies in the top ten. Sequencing was performed on CD8+ T cells from PBMCs. The receptors here all came from a human donor with multiple sclerosis.

CDR3 loop: CASSVAGASTEAFF. The CDR3, as DNA: TGTGCCAGCAGCGTAGCGGGGGCGAGCACTGAAGCTTTCTTT. This chain connects TRBV9 to TRBJ1-1; D possibly corresponds to TRBD1 (6 bases). The CDR3 runs 14 residues. V gave up 0 bases and J gave up 4 bases, with 10 bases separating them. Germline V gene data show CDR1 as SGDLS and CDR2 as YYNGEE.

The V and J genes are TRBV2 and TRBJ2-5; D possibly matches TRBD1 or TRBD2 (5 bases each). CDR1 and CDR2 (germline): SNHLY, FYNNEI. This CDR3 is 12 amino acids long. Trimming stripped 11 bases from V and 5 bases from J, with 15 bases between. This chain's CDR3 is CAGSGTDETQYF. The CDR3 DNA is TGTGCCGGCTCAGGGACGGATGAGACCCAGTACTTC. The full variable domain, in which reference TRBV2 and TRBJ2-5 provide the parts outside the CDR3, is EPEVTQTPSHQVTQMGQEVILRCVPISNHLYFYWYRQILGQKVEFLVSFYNNEISEKSEIFDDQFSVERPDGSNFTLKIRSTKLEDSAMYFCAGSGTDETQYFGPGTRLLVL.

This chain links TRBV7-9 with TRBJ2-4, with 7 bases fitting TRBD1. From germline, CDR1 is SEHNR and CDR2 FQNEAQ (reference sequence). The V segment lost 1 base and the J segment 6 bases; nucleotides outside the gene matches: 3. The CDR3 is made up of 14 amino acids. CDR3 residues: CASSLETGVNIQYF. The CDR3 nucleotides read TGTGCCAGCAGCTTAGAAACAGGGGTAAACATTCAGTACTTC.

The genes are TRBV5-6 and TRBJ2-3; perhaps D is TRBD1 or TRBD2 (5 bases each). The CDR3 consists of 15 residues. The V end was cut by 0 bases, the J end by 5 bases, with 13 bases between. Per the germline V gene, CDR1 is SGHDT and CDR2 is YYEEEE. The CDR3 sequence: CASSLELGVKDTQYF. The DNA of the CDR3 is TGTGCCAGCAGCTTGGAGTTGGGGGTGAAAGATACGCAGTATTTT.

The chain uses TRBV5-1 and TRBJ2-7; the match to TRBD1 covers 7 bases. The germline V gene encodes CDR1 SGHRS and CDR2 YFSETQ. The CDR3 runs 16 residues. V was pared by 0 bases and J by 1 base, with 7 bases of the junction left unmatched. The CDR3 sequence is CASSLARGGSSYEQYF. For the CDR3, the DNA is TGCGCCAGCAGCTTGGCCCGAGGGGGCTCGTCCTACGAGCAGTACTTC.

The chain carries TRBV7-2 and TRBJ2-5, with D perhaps TRBD1 (5 bases). Germline values: CDR1 SGHTA, CDR2 FQGNSA. V shed 1 base and J shed 7 bases, with 13 bases lying between them. The CDR3 has 14 residues. CDR3: CASSLEAQGGTQYF. As DNA, the CDR3 is TGTGCCAGCAGCTTAGAGGCGCAGGGTGGGACCCAGTACTTC.

The chain recombines TRBV7-6 with TRBJ2-1; no firm D call. The V and J ends lost 1 base and 5 bases respectively, with 12 bases between them. Germline CDR1 and CDR2: SGHVS and FNYEAQ. This CDR3 contains 15 residues. Here the CDR3 reads CASSLVTGPNNEQFF. CDR3 nucleotide sequence: TGTGCCAGCAGCTTAGTAACGGGTCCGAACAATGAGCAGTTCTTC.

The chain joins TRBV6-1 to TRBJ2-7; TRBD2 is a possible D gene (6 bases). Germline V gene lookup returns CDR1 MNHNS and CDR2 SASEGT. With 6 bases removed from V and 5 bases from J, the gap between germline ends came to 14 bases. The length of the CDR3 is 13 residues. In DNA, the CDR3 is TGTGCCAGCAGACGGGAGAATTTGCACGAGCAGTACTTC. Its translation is CASRRENLHEQYF.

The chain links TRBV9 to TRBJ1-2; no firm D call. Germline CDR1 is SGDLS and CDR2 is YYNGEE. The CDR3 has 11 residues. V was clipped by 5 bases and J by 4 bases, with 6 bases between them. In DNA, the CDR3 is TGTGCCAGCAGGGGCGTCTATGGCTACACCTTC. It encodes CASRGVYGYTF.